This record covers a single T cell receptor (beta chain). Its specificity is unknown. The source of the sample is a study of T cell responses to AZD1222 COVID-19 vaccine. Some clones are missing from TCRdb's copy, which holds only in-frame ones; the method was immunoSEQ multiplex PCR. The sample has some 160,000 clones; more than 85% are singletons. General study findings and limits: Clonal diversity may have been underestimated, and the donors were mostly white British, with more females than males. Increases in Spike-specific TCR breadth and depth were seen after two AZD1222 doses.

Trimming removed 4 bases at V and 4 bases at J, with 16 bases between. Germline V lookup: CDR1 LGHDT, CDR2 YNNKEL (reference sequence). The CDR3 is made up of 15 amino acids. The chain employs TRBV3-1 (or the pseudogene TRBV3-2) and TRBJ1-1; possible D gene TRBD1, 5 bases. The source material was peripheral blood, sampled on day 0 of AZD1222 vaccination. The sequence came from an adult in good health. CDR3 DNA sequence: TGTGCCAGCAGCCGACCAACAGGAGGGGTCACTGAAGCTTTCTTT. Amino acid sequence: CASSRPTGGVTEAFF.